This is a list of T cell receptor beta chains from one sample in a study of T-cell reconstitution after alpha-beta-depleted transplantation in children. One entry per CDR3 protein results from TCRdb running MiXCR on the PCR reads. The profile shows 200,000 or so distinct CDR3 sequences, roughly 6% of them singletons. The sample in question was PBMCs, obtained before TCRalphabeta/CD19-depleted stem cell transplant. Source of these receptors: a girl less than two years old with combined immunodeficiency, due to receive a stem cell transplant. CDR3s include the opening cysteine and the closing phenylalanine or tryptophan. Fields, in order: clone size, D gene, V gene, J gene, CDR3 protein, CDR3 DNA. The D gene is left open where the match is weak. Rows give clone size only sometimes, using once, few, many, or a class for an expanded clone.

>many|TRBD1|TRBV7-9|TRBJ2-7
CASSDRDRGYEQYF
TGTGCCAGCAGCGACCGGGACAGAGGTTACGAGCAGTACTTC
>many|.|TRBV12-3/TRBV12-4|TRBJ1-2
CASGRGPATLLYGYTF
TGTGCCAGTGGTAGGGGTCCAGCCACCCTCCTCTATGGCTACACCTTC
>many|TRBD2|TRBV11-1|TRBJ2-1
CASSMPGLVIDHEQFF
TGTGCCAGCAGCATGCCGGGACTAGTCATTGATCATGAGCAGTTCTTC
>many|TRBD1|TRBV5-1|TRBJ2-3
CASSPHLRTGYTDTQYF
TGCGCCAGCAGCCCCCATCTGAGGACAGGGTACACAGATACGCAGTATTTT
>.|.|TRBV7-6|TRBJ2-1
CASSVSAPYNEQFF
TGTGCCAGCAGCGTGAGCGCGCCCTACAATGAGCAGTTCTTC
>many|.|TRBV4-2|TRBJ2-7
CASSQVGRGGFYEQYF
TGTGCCAGCAGCCAAGTCGGGCGGGGAGGATTCTACGAGCAGTACTTC
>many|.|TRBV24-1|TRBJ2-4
CATSDGVSKNIQYF
TGTGCCACCAGTGATGGGGTGTCCAAAAACATTCAGTACTTC
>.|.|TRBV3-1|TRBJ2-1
CASSQETGFLWGPYNEQFF
TGTGCCAGCAGCCAAGAGACCGGGTTTCTTTGGGGGCCCTACAATGAGCAGTTCTTC
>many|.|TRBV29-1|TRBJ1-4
CSVASSYEKLFF
TGCAGCGTTGCGAGCTCTTATGAAAAACTGTTTTTT
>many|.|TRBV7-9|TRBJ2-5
CASSFDGQETQYF
TGTGCCAGCAGCTTTGACGGTCAAGAGACCCAGTACTTC
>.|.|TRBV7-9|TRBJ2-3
CASSPRRDGYFTDTQYF
TGTGCCAGCAGCCCCCGGCGGGACGGCTATTTCACAGATACGCAGTATTTT
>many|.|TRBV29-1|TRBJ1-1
CSVHKGGLEAFF
TGCAGCGTTCATAAGGGGGGGTTAGAAGCTTTCTTT
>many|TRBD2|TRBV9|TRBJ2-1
CASSLRTSGAYNEQFF
TGTGCCAGCAGCCTGAGGACTAGCGGGGCCTACAATGAGCAGTTCTTC
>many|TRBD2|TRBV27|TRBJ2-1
CASREAYNEQFF
TGTGCCAGCCGGGAGGCCTACAATGAGCAGTTCTTC
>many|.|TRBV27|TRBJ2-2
CASSGAGGELFF
TGTGCCAGCAGTGGGGCGGGCGGGGAGCTGTTTTTT
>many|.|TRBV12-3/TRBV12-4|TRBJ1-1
CASSFRKNTEAFF
TGTGCCAGCAGTTTTAGGAAGAACACTGAAGCTTTCTTT
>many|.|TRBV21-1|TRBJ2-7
CASSKAVTPGHYEQYF
TGTGCCAGCAGCAAAGCAGTGACCCCAGGTCACTACGAGCAGTACTTC
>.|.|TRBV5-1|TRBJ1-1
CASSGNSEGGTIEAFF
TGCGCCAGCAGCGGGAATTCGGAGGGGGGAACGATTGAAGCTTTCTTT
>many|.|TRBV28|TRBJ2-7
CASSNIQGYEQYF
TGTGCCAGCAGTAATATCCAGGGCTACGAGCAGTACTTC
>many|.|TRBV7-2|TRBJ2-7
CASSLGLGAGVSYEQYF
TGTGCCAGCAGCTTAGGGTTGGGGGCTGGGGTGTCCTACGAGCAGTACTTC
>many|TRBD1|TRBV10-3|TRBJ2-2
CAISEGTGRDRNTGELFF
TGTGCCATCAGTGAGGGGACAGGCCGGGACAGAAACACCGGGGAGCTGTTTTTT
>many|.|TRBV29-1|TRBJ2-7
CSVEVDSDYEQYF
TGCAGCGTTGAAGTCGATAGCGACTACGAGCAGTACTTC
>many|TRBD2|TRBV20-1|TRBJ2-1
CSARDFSGAYNEQFF
TGCAGTGCTAGAGATTTTAGCGGGGCCTACAATGAGCAGTTCTTC
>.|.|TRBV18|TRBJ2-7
CASSLSNTGSGYEQYF
TGTGCCAGCTCACTAAGCAACACGGGGTCGGGATACGAGCAGTACTTC
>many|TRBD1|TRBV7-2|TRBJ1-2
CASSFGTDPFYGYTF
TGTGCCAGCAGCTTCGGGACAGATCCATTCTATGGCTACACCTTC
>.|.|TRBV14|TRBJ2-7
CASSQGPVLHEQYF
TGTGCCAGCAGCCAAGGACCCGTTCTTCACGAGCAGTACTTC
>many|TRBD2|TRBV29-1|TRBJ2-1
CSVPGTSGRLSYNEQFF
TGCAGCGTCCCCGGGACTAGCGGGAGGCTCTCCTACAATGAGCAGTTCTTC
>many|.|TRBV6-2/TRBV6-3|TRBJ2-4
CASSWGLPFMAPFF
TGTGCCAGCAGTTGGGGACTCCCCTTCATGGCCCCTTTCTTC
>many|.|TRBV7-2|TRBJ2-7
CASSQGSTYEQYF
TGTGCCAGCAGCCAAGGGTCTACCTACGAGCAGTACTTC
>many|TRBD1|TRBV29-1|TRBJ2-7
CSVGKDRAGEQYF
TGCAGCGTTGGTAAGGACAGGGCAGGCGAGCAGTACTTC
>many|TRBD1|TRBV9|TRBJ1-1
CASSELDRDTEAFF
TGTGCCAGCAGCGAGTTGGACAGGGACACTGAAGCTTTCTTT
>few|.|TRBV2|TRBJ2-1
CASRLYVNEQFF
TGTGCCAGCCGATTGTACGTCAATGAGCAGTTCTTC
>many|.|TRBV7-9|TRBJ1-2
CASSFGLPNGYTF
TGTGCCAGCAGCTTTGGCCTTCCAAACGGCTACACCTTC
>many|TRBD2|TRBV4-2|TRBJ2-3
CASSQVLAGGPSTDTQYF
TGTGCCAGCAGCCAAGTCCTAGCGGGGGGGCCGTCGACAGATACGCAGTATTTT
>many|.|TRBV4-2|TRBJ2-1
CASSQGGKEQFF
TGTGCCAGCAGCCAAGGTGGCAAGGAGCAGTTCTTC
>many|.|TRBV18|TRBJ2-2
CASSTQGDTGELFF
TGTGCCAGCTCCACCCAAGGGGACACCGGGGAGCTGTTTTTT
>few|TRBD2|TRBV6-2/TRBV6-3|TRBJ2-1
CASSYVGLAVPWDEQFF
TGTGCCAGCAGTTACGTGGGACTAGCGGTCCCTTGGGATGAGCAGTTCTTC
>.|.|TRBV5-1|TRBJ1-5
CASSLAQGGQPQHF
TGCGCCAGCAGCTTGGCCCAGGGCGGGCAGCCCCAGCATTTT
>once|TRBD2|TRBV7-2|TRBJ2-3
CASSSGTINTDTQYF
TGTGCCAGCAGCTCCGGGACTATAAACACAGATACGCAGTATTTT
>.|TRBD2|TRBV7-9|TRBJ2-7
CASQRVAGFYEQYF
TGTGCCAGCCAAAGGGTAGCGGGGTTCTACGAGCAGTACTTC
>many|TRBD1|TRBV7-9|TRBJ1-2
CASSLSGGEYGYTF
TGTGCCAGCAGCTTATCAGGGGGCGAGTATGGCTACACCTTC
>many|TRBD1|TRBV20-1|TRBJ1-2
CSAGTGRDYGYTF
TGCAGTGCCGGGACAGGCAGGGACTATGGCTACACCTTC
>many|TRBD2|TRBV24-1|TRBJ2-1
CATSDSWTSGNYNEQFF
TGTGCCACCAGTGATTCTTGGACTAGCGGGAACTACAATGAGCAGTTCTTC
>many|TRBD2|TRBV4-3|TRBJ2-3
CASSQDHPGLLTDTQYF
TGCGCCAGCAGCCAAGATCATCCGGGACTACTCACAGATACGCAGTATTTT
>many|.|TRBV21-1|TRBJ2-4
CASSSPLGPAKNIQYF
TGTGCCAGCAGCAGCCCCTTAGGGCCGGCGAAAAACATTCAGTACTTC
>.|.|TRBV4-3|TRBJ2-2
CASSPSGGSGELFF
TGCGCCAGCAGTCCAAGCGGCGGGTCCGGGGAGCTGTTTTTT
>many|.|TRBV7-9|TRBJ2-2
CASSLRLTGELFF
TGTGCCAGCAGCTTGCGGTTGACCGGGGAGCTGTTTTTT
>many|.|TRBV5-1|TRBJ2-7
CASSDPGRATYEQYF
TGCGCCAGCAGCGACCCGGGCAGGGCCACCTACGAGCAGTACTTC
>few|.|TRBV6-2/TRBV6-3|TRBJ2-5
CASTQGGWETQYF
TGTGCCAGCACCCAAGGCGGCTGGGAGACCCAGTACTTC